This TCR beta chain was identified during a study of blood T cell repertoires in COVID-19. Overall study context: The origin of the acute and convalescent COVID-19 samples was the United States, Italy and Spain.

The junction had 9 bases not matched to a gene; V was cut back by 5 bases and J by 1 base. Germline CDR1 KGHSH, CDR2 LQKENI. This CDR3 is 16 amino acids long. This clone has just one count. In the original processing: Amplification of reference gene primers provided the estimated nucleated cell counts. The protocol was immunoSEQ multiplex PCR, while the TCRdb copy is restricted to in-frame clones and leaves out a portion. The V and J calls and clone size are taken from that table; D and trimming were inferred from the DNA. The profile covers about 150,000 clones, with approximately 81% appearing a single time and over 9.5% taken by the ten largest.

The rearrangement joins TRBV18 to TRBJ1-2; 8 bases are a match to TRBD1. Sequenced: peripheral blood. The TCR originated in a woman older than 75 with active or convalescent COVID-19. The CDR3 coding sequence is TGTGCCAGCTCAATAGGACAGGGAGCTTTTAACTATGGCTACACCTTC. Translating it yields CASSIGQGAFNYGYTF. Complete variable domain (other parts from reference TRBV18 and TRBJ1-2): NAGVMQNPRHLVRRRGQEARLRCSPMKGHSHVYWYRQLPEEGLKFMVYLQKENIIDESGMPKERFSAEFPKEGPSILRIQQVVRGDSAAYFCASSIGQGAFNYGYTFGSGTRLTVV.